This T cell receptor beta chain stems from a study of blood T cell repertoires in COVID-19. Trimming stripped 4 bases from V and 4 bases from J, with 10 bases between. Germline CDR1 reads SGHRS; CDR2 reads YFSETQ. The CDR3 covers 13 residues. Profiling relied on immunoSEQ multiplex PCR, and the TCRdb table lists in-frame clones only, not all of them. The table includes tens of thousands of clones, less than 85% detected once. The sequence came from an elderly woman with acute or convalescent COVID-19. The sequenced sample was peripheral blood. The chain links TRBV5-1 to TRBJ2-3; the D is unclear. In nucleotides, the CDR3 is TGCGCCAGCAGCCCGTCGCCAGCAGATACGCAGTATTTT. It codes for CASSPSPADTQYF.